Listed below are T cell receptor beta chains from one sample, sequenced in a study of beta chain features in type 1 diabetes. The data were produced by immunoSEQ multiplex PCR, yet TCRdb's version contains in-frame clones alone and is incomplete. The sample contains hundreds of thousands of clones, roughly 15% of which appear only once. The source material was naive CD4+ T cells from blood. These TCRs come from a man between 18 and 29 years old in good health. The CDR3 runs from the conserved cysteine through the conserved F or W. D genes are given only for firm matches. Size tells how often a clone was seen (once, few, many) or the class of an expanded clone, and some rows leave it out.

size	V	J	D	DNA	CDR3
NA	TRBV7-3	TRBJ2-3	TRBD1	TGTGCCAGCAGCCGAACCGGGACAGGGGCCGGCACAGATACGCAGTATTTT	CASSRTGTGAGTDTQYF
few	TRBV28	TRBJ2-1	NA	TGTGCCAGCAGTAACCGGGTCCAGGCCAATGAGCAGTTCTTC	CASSNRVQANEQFF
few	TRBV4-3	TRBJ1-1	TRBD1	TGCGCCAGCAGCCACTCAGGACAGGGGAACGCTGAAGCTTTCTTT	CASSHSGQGNAEAFF
NA	TRBV5-1	TRBJ2-5	NA	TGCGCCAGCAGCTTGGAGGTGCTACCACAAGAGACCCAGTACTTC	CASSLEVLPQETQYF
NA	TRBV12-5	TRBJ1-1	NA	TGTGCTAGTGGTTTGGTATCTTCGTCCGGTTCTTTCTTT	CASGLVSSSGSFF
few	TRBV4-3	TRBJ2-6	NA	TGCGCCAGCAGCCAAGTTGGAGGCTCTGGGGCCAACGTCCTGACTTTC	CASSQVGGSGANVLTF
NA	TRBV7-3	TRBJ2-7	NA	TGTGCCAGCAGCCAGGCGGTCGGGTACGAGCAGTACTTC	CASSQAVGYEQYF
NA	TRBV10-3	TRBJ2-1	NA	TGTGCCATCAGTGAAGTGGAACGTGAGCAGTTCTTC	CAISEVEREQFF
few	TRBV6-5	TRBJ2-7	NA	TGTGCCAGCCGTTCCTTCGGCCACGAGCAGTACTTC	CASRSFGHEQYF
NA	TRBV6-5	TRBJ2-2	NA	TGTGCCAGCACCATGGACGGTTTAACCGGGGAGCTGTTTTTT	CASTMDGLTGELFF
NA	TRBV20-1	TRBJ1-1	TRBD1	TGCAGTCACCGGACAGGGCCTGAAGCTTTCTTT	CSHRTGPEAFF
few	TRBV5-4	TRBJ2-7	TRBD2	TGTGCCAGCAGCCGTTTTTCGACCGGGACTAGCTTATACGAGCAGTACTTC	CASSRFSTGTSLYEQYF
few	TRBV5-1	TRBJ1-5	TRBD1	TGCGCCAGCAGCCTCACAGGGGATGGCAATCAGCCCCAGCATTTT	CASSLTGDGNQPQHF
few	TRBV19	TRBJ2-5	NA	TGTGCCAGTAGTATAGTTCGGGGGCTCGAATTGGAGACCCAGTACTTC	CASSIVRGLELETQYF
NA	TRBV11-2	TRBJ2-7	NA	TGTGCCAGCAGCTTAGAGTCCCCCTACGAGCAGTACTTC	CASSLESPYEQYF
NA	TRBV7-2	TRBJ2-5	NA	TGTGCCAGCAGCCCGGCGATAAGGGGAGAGACCCAGTACTTC	CASSPAIRGETQYF
few	TRBV15	TRBJ1-3	NA	TGTGCCACCAGCCGGGCCCCTGGAAACACCATATATTTT	CATSRAPGNTIYF
few	TRBV7-9	TRBJ1-1	NA	TGTGCCAGCAGCACGTACAAGGGAGGGATTGTAGGCACTGAAGCTTTCTTT	CASSTYKGGIVGTEAFF
NA	TRBV7-2	TRBJ2-3	TRBD2	TGTGCCAGCCCCCCCCACGGAGCGGGAGGGGAAAGGGGAGATACGCAGTATTTT	CASPPHGAGGERGDTQYF
few	TRBV10-3	TRBJ2-1	TRBD2	TGTGCCATCCGGACTAGCGGGGGACGCTCCTACAATGAGCAGTTCTTC	CAIRTSGGRSYNEQFF
NA	TRBV19	TRBJ1-5	NA	TGTGCCAGTACGGACCGGGACGGTTTATCGCCCCAGCATTTT	CASTDRDGLSPQHF
few	TRBV18	TRBJ2-3	NA	TGTGCCAGCTCCGCTACAGATACGCAGTATTTT	CASSATDTQYF
NA	TRBV7-2	TRBJ2-7	NA	TGTGCCAGCAGCTACGGGACTGCCTTAGGGGAGCAGTACTTC	CASSYGTALGEQYF
NA	TRBV18	TRBJ2-5	NA	TGTGCCAGCTCACCAAACACTCAAGAGACCCAGTACTTC	CASSPNTQETQYF
NA	TRBV18	TRBJ2-7	NA	TGTGCCAGCTCACCACCAGGCAGGGGGAGGTACGAGCAGTACTTC	CASSPPGRGRYEQYF
NA	TRBV25-1	TRBJ2-5	NA	TGTGCCAGCAGTAGGCAGGTCCAAGAGACCCAGTACTTC	CASSRQVQETQYF
NA	TRBV5-4	TRBJ2-3	TRBD2	TGTGCCAGCAGCCCTGGTGGTAGCGGGAGCACAGATACGCAGTATTTT	CASSPGGSGSTDTQYF
NA	TRBV6-1	TRBJ1-5	NA	TGTGCCAGCCGGCATGTTAATCAGCCCCAGCATTTT	CASRHVNQPQHF
NA	TRBV5-7	TRBJ2-2	NA	TGTGCCAGCAGCTTAGGACAGTACACCGGGGAGCTGTTTTTT	CASSLGQYTGELFF
NA	TRBV10-3	TRBJ2-7	TRBD1	TGTGCCATCGGTCCCGGGACAGGGAACTCCTACGAGCAGTACTTC	CAIGPGTGNSYEQYF
few	TRBV5-1	TRBJ1-1	NA	TGCGCCAGCAGCTTGGCCGGGGTCACTGAAGCTTTCTTT	CASSLAGVTEAFF
few	TRBV7-9	TRBJ2-5	NA	TGTGCCAGCACCGCCCCGGGCCAAGAGACCCAGTACTTC	CASTAPGQETQYF
few	TRBV28	TRBJ2-1	TRBD1	TGTGCCAGCAGTAGCCAGGCGACAGGGGCGATATATGAGCAGTTCTTC	CASSSQATGAIYEQFF
NA	TRBV4-3	TRBJ1-2	TRBD1	TGCGCCAGCAGCCAGCGGGGACAGGCGCCCTATGGCTACACCTTC	CASSQRGQAPYGYTF
once	TRBV7-2	TRBJ2-5	NA	TGTGCCAGCAGCCCCACAGGGACCCAGTACTTC	CASSPTGTQYF
NA	TRBV2	TRBJ2-3	TRBD1	TGTGCCAGCAGTGAACTGGACAGGGGATCAGATACGCAGTATTTT	CASSELDRGSDTQYF